These T cell receptor beta chains were read from a single sample in a study of human T cells and chemical hapten exposure. TCRdb independently ran MiXCR on the RACE reads; one entry per CDR3 protein. Of about 49,000 distinct CDR3 sequences in the sample, 9% to 9.5% are singletons; the top ten hold 3.5% to 5.5%. Source: whole blood, taken in connection with sensitization to the hapten diphenylcyclopropenone (DPC). These receptors originate from a woman in her fifties or sixties with alopecia areata. Some clones in this sample may be carry-over from other donors' samples. Each CDR3 is given with its conserved first and last residue. The D gene is left open where the match is weak. Size is stated for part of the rows, as once, few or many counts, or as a class when the clone is expanded.

clone size | D gene | CDR3 length | J gene | V gene | CDR3 DNA | CDR3 protein
many | TRBD2 | 17 | TRBJ2-5 | TRBV14 | TGTGCCAGCAGCCAAGTACTAGCGGGAGTGGAACAAGAGACCCAGTACTTC | CASSQVLAGVEQETQYF
many | TRBD1 | 13 | TRBJ2-2 | TRBV2 | TGTGCCAGCAGAGGGGGCAGCACCGGGGAGCTGTTTTTT | CASRGGSTGELFF
many | TRBD2 | 17 | TRBJ2-5 | TRBV4-3 | TGCGCCAGCAGCCAAGATGTCCCTAGCGGAGGACAAGAGACCCAGTACTTC | CASSQDVPSGGQETQYF
many | . | 16 | TRBJ1-6 | TRBV6-5 | TGTGCCAGCAGTTACGGCGGAGGGCGAAATAATTCACCCCTCCACTTT | CASSYGGGRNNSPLHF
few | . | 12 | TRBJ1-1 | TRBV5-4 | TGTGCCAGCAGCCCCGGCTGGGGGGGGGCTTTCTTT | CASSPGWGGAFF
. | TRBD1 | 14 | TRBJ1-5 | TRBV29-1 | TGCAGCGTTGGGACAGGGCCAAACAATCAGTCCCAGCATTTT | CSVGTGPNNQSQHF
. | . | 14 | TRBJ2-1 | TRBV28 | TGTGCCAGCACATTGAGGTCGGGGGGCCATGAGCAGTTCTTC | CASTLRSGGHEQFF
many | . | 15 | TRBJ2-3 | TRBV4-1 | TGCGCCAGCAGCCAAGATGGCCTAGCAGCCAATACGCAGTATTTT | CASSQDGLAANTQYF
many | . | 16 | TRBJ2-4 | TRBV10-2 | TGCGCCAGCAGTGAGCCGGGAACTCTAGCCAAAAACATTCAGTACTTC | CASSEPGTLAKNIQYF
few | . | 16 | TRBJ2-4 | TRBV6-6 | TGTGCCAGCAGAGAAGGGGGAACCCTAGCCAAAAACATTCAGTACTTC | CASREGGTLAKNIQYF
few | . | 19 | TRBJ2-1 | TRBV7-9 | TGTGCCAGCAGCTCAAATGATTACAGGGTTAGGGCAAACTACAATGAGCAGTTCTTC | CASSSNDYRVRANYNEQFF
many | . | 14 | TRBJ2-6 | TRBV12-3/TRBV12-4 | TGTGCCGGAGCGTGGGACTCTGGGGCCAACGTCCTGACTTTC | CAGAWDSGANVLTF
many | TRBD2 | 15 | TRBJ2-7 | TRBV9 | TGTGCCAGCAGCTCCGGACTAGCGGCACTCAACGAGCAGTACTTC | CASSSGLAALNEQYF
. | TRBD1 | 14 | TRBJ1-5 | TRBV20-1 | TGCAGTGCCCCGACAGGGAAAAGCAATCAGCCCCAGCATTTT | CSAPTGKSNQPQHF
many | TRBD1 | 14 | TRBJ2-7 | TRBV10-2 | TGCGCCACCAATTTCAGGACAGGCGGTAACGAGCAGTACTTC | CATNFRTGGNEQYF
many | TRBD1 | 13 | TRBJ2-1 | TRBV11-2 | TGTGCCAGCAGCGGACAGGGGGCTGCTGAGCAGTTCTTC | CASSGQGAAEQFF
many | . | 9 | TRBJ1-1 | TRBV20-1 | TGCAGTCCAAAGGCTGAAGCTTTCTTT | CSPKAEAFF
few | TRBD1 | 12 | TRBJ2-7 | TRBV20-1 | TGCAGTGCGACAGGGGCGACCTACGAGCAGTACTTC | CSATGATYEQYF
many | . | 12 | TRBJ2-1 | TRBV6-1 | TGTGCCAGCAATAGTGGATATAATGAGCAGTTCTTC | CASNSGYNEQFF
few | TRBD1 | 21 | TRBJ2-3 | TRBV23-1 | TGCGCCAGCAGTCAATGGGACAGGGAACATCTGGAAATGAGAAGCACAGATACGCAGTATTTT | CASSQWDREHLEMRSTDTQYF
many | TRBD2 | 14 | TRBJ2-3 | TRBV10-2 | TGCGCCAGCAGTGAGCGGCTAGCGGGCAATACGCAGTATTTT | CASSERLAGNTQYF
. | TRBD2 | 15 | TRBJ2-1 | TRBV20-1 | TGCAGTGCAAGGGGGACTAGCGGGACCCACGGGGAGCAGTTCTTC | CSARGTSGTHGEQFF
many | TRBD1 | 14 | TRBJ1-1 | TRBV12-3/TRBV12-4 | TGTGCCAGCAGTCGAGGACAGGTGAACACTGAAGCTTTCTTT | CASSRGQVNTEAFF
many | TRBD2 | 14 | TRBJ2-3 | TRBV7-9 | TGTGCCAGCGGTAACAGCGGGAACACAGATACGCAGTATTTT | CASGNSGNTDTQYF
. | . | 11 | TRBJ1-2 | TRBV29-1 | TGCAGCGTTCTATTAGGGTATGGCTACACCTTC | CSVLLGYGYTF
many | . | 13 | TRBJ2-7 | TRBV20-1 | TGCAGTGCTAGAGATCCCGGGATCGGCGAGCAGTACTTC | CSARDPGIGEQYF
many | . | 12 | TRBJ2-2 | TRBV6-5 | TGTGCCAGCAGGCAGTCCCCCGGGGAGCTGTTTTTT | CASRQSPGELFF
. | . | 13 | TRBJ2-2 | TRBV29-1 | TGCAGCGTTTTGAGGAACATCGCCGGGGAGCTGTTTTTT | CSVLRNIAGELFF
many | . | 14 | TRBJ1-5 | TRBV5-3 | TGTGCCAGAAGCTTGGACAGGGTACTCCAGCCCCAGCATTTT | CARSLDRVLQPQHF
many | . | 13 | TRBJ1-1 | TRBV15 | TGTGCCACCAGCAGAATACGGGGCACTGAAGCTTTCTTT | CATSRIRGTEAFF
few | . | 15 | TRBJ2-3 | TRBV4-1 | TGCGCCAGCAGCCAACTGGGATTGGGCACAGATACGCAGTATTTT | CASSQLGLGTDTQYF
many | . | 13 | TRBJ1-1 | TRBV30 | TGTGCCTGGAGTGTACTCCTAATCGGTGAAGCTTTCTTT | CAWSVLLIGEAFF
. | TRBD1 | 14 | TRBJ2-2 | TRBV29-1 | TGCAGCGTTAGAACAGGGGTAGATGGCGGGGAGCTGTTTTTT | CSVRTGVDGGELFF
. | . | 11 | TRBJ2-7 | TRBV10-3 | TGTGCCGTCAGTATAAAGGGGGAGCAGTACTTC | CAVSIKGEQYF
many | . | 14 | TRBJ1-3 | TRBV28 | TGTGCCAGCAGTTTTTACAGCTCTGGAAACACCATATATTTT | CASSFYSSGNTIYF
many | . | 16 | TRBJ2-3 | TRBV5-5 | TGTGCCAGCAGCTTAGCCCAGCCTAGGAGCACAGATACGCAGTATTTT | CASSLAQPRSTDTQYF
. | . | 13 | TRBJ2-2 | TRBV6-4 | TGTGCCAGCAGTGAGGCAGACACCGGGGAGCTGTTTTTT | CASSEADTGELFF
many | TRBD2 | 16 | TRBJ2-1 | TRBV7-6 | TGTGCCAGCAGCTCTCCATTCCGGGGGGTTGTCAATGAGCAGTTCTTC | CASSSPFRGVVNEQFF
many | TRBD2 | 18 | TRBJ2-7 | TRBV11-2 | TGTGCCAGCAGCTTAGATCGGAGGACTAGCGGGAGGCCCTACGAGCAGTACTTC | CASSLDRRTSGRPYEQYF
few | TRBD1 | 13 | TRBJ2-7 | TRBV4-3 | TGCGCCAGCAGCCAAGAAGGGGGCAACGAGCAGTACTTC | CASSQEGGNEQYF
many | . | 11 | TRBJ2-3 | TRBV12-3/TRBV12-4 | TGTGCCAGCAGCGATACAGATACGCAGTATTTT | CASSDTDTQYF
. | . | 14 | TRBJ1-5 | TRBV27 | TGTGTCAGCAGGCAGCTCCAGGGTTTCCAGCCCCAGCATTTT | CVSRQLQGFQPQHF